This TCR beta chain was found in a study of T cells in Graves' hyperthyroidism and ophthalmopathy. The CDR3 spans 13 residues. Germline assignment: CDR1 DFQATT and CDR2 SNEGSKA (reference sequence). V was shortened by 3 bases and J by 4 bases, with 9 bases between the two germline ends. It was RNA transcripts that yielded the amplified TCR beta CDR3 regions. HTBI primers were employed in a first-round RT-PCR of the TCR CDR3. TCRdb called the multiplex PCR reads again in MiXCR, with one record for every CDR3 protein. The sample records 550,000 to 800,000 distinct CDR3 sequences, about a sixth being singletons.

The TCR sequence derives from a man between 18 and 35 years old with Graves' hyperthyroidism. The chain employs TRBV20-1 and TRBJ2-2; D is possibly TRBD2 (5 bases). Input material: blood. The CDR3 DNA is TGCAGTGCTAGGAGGGTGGGCACCGGGGAGCTGTTTTTT. This codes for CSARRVGTGELFF.